This passage covers 32 T cell receptor beta chains from one sample sequenced in a study of neurological immune-mediated disorders. MiXCR, applied by TCRdb to the 5' RACE reads, yields one record per CDR3 protein. The sample holds roughly 62,000 distinct CDR3 sequences, under 3% seen once. The sequencing input was PBMCs. These receptor sequences come from a man aged 50-60 years with multiple sclerosis.

This clonotype was detected ten times or more. The chain couples TRBV10-3 to TRBJ1-2; perhaps TRBD1 as D (5 bases). The CDR3 sequence is 15 residues long. Trimming removed 10 bases at V and 2 bases at J, with 20 bases between. Germline V gives CDR1 ENHRY, CDR2 SYGVKD. The CDR3 nucleotides read TGTGCCAGTACTGATACTGCAGGGAGGAACTATGGCTACACCTTC. Protein: CASTDTAGRNYGYTF.

This clonotype has a count of ten or more. This chain joins TRBV20-1 and TRBJ1-3, with D unresolved. This CDR3 has 13 amino acids. Germline CDR1 is DFQATT and CDR2 is SNEGSKA (reference sequence). Trimming shortened V by 4 bases and J by 0 bases, and 7 bases separated the two germline ends. The CDR3 is CSAIPNSGNTIYF. The CDR3, as DNA: TGCAGTGCTATTCCTAACTCTGGAAACACCATATATTTT.

There are many counts of this clonotype. The chain links TRBV7-2 to TRBJ2-5; D gene unclear. The CDR3 spans 15 residues. CDR1 is SGHTA, CDR2 FQGNSA, per germline. The V and J ends lost 5 bases and 5 bases respectively, with 18 bases between them. The chain's CDR3 is CASSPKGGSWETQYF. The CDR3 DNA sequence: TGTGCCAGCAGCCCAAAAGGTGGTAGCTGGGAGACCCAGTACTTC.

This clonotype has at least ten counts. The chain employs TRBV4-3 and TRBJ2-7; 11 nucleotides match TRBD2. Per the germline V gene, CDR1 is LGHNA and CDR2 is YSLEER. Trimming removed 1 base from V and 4 bases from J; junction bases left unmatched: 3. The CDR3 extends over 15 amino acids. CDR3 sequence: CASSQGASGRYEQYF. In DNA form, the CDR3 reads TGCGCCAGCAGCCAAGGTGCTAGCGGGAGGTACGAGCAGTACTTC.

This clonotype was seen more than once but under ten times. This chain links TRBV7-6 with TRBJ2-7; the D call may be TRBD1 or TRBD2 (5 bases each). Germline V gene lookup returns CDR1 SGHVS and CDR2 FNYEAQ. Trimming took off 1 base at V and 9 bases at J, with 19 bases between the two ends. The length of the CDR3 is 15 residues. The CDR3 region is CASSLDISGLGAQYF. The CDR3 region has the DNA TGTGCCAGCAGCTTAGATATCTCGGGGCTAGGAGCGCAGTACTTC.

This clonotype was detected many times. This chain links TRBV25-1 with TRBJ2-1; D is unresolved. The CDR3 is 13 amino acids. Germline-derived CDR1 and CDR2 are MGHDK and SYGVNS. With 7 bases removed from V and 7 bases from J, the gap between germline ends came to 14 bases. DNA of the CDR3: TGTGCCAGCACTTCCCCCCAGAGGAATGAGCAGTTCTTC. This sequence encodes CASTSPQRNEQFF. Drawing the rest from reference TRBV25-1 and TRBJ2-1, the complete variable domain is EADIYQTPRYLVIGTGKKITLECSQTMGHDKMYWYQQDPGMELHLIHYSYGVNSTEKGDLSSESTVSRIRTEHFPLTLESARPSHTSQYLCASTSPQRNEQFFGPGTRLTVL.

This clonotype was observed a few times. The V call is TRBV5-1, the J call TRBJ1-1; a possible D gene is TRBD1 (6 bases). Trimming pared 4 bases from V and 7 bases from J, leaving 20 bases between. The germline gives CDR1 SGHRS, CDR2 YFSETQ. CDR3 length: 15 residues. CDR3 protein: CASSVTGTQGGEAFF. CDR3 DNA sequence: TGCGCCAGCAGCGTCACAGGGACTCAAGGTGGTGAAGCTTTCTTT.

This clonotype was seen many times. This chain uses TRBV24-1 with TRBJ2-1; D not resolved. Trimming shortened V by 2 bases and J by 1 base, and 8 bases separated the two germline ends. Germline V gene data show CDR1 as KGHDR and CDR2 as SFDVKD. The CDR3 runs to 15 residues. The CDR3 loop reads CATSDSGYSYNEQFF. The CDR3, as DNA: TGTGCCACCAGTGATTCCGGGTATTCCTACAATGAGCAGTTCTTC.

In regard to this clonotype: A read error may be the cause here, since a much bigger clone is one base away. This sequence joins TRBV20-1 and TRBJ2-2, with D uncertain. V lost 7 bases, J lost 6 bases, and 15 bases lay in between. There are 13 residues in the CDR3. Germline V gives CDR1 DFQATT, CDR2 SNEGSKA (reference sequence). DNA for the CDR3: TGCAGTGATACCCGGACCGAGGCCGGGGAGCTGTTTTTT. Encoded protein: CSDTRTEAGELFF.

This clonotype was counted many times. This rearrangement joins TRBV20-1 to TRBJ1-5, with 7 bases fitting TRBD1. Germline assignment: CDR1 DFQATT and CDR2 SNEGSKA (reference sequence). After removal of 3 bases from V and 3 bases from J, the junction contained 2 bases not matched to a gene. This CDR3 has 13 amino acids. The CDR3 spells CSASGQVNQPQHF. The CDR3 DNA sequence: TGCAGTGCTAGCGGACAGGTCAATCAGCCCCAGCATTTT.

The sample holds many counts of this clonotype. CDR3 in amino acids: CASTGDSARSTF. The CDR3 DNA follows: TGTGCCAGCACCGGGGACAGCGCCAGGAGCACCTTC. This chain joins TRBV3-1 and TRBJ1-2; 7 nucleotides align to TRBD1. Germline V lookup: CDR1 LGHDT, CDR2 YNNKEL (reference sequence). Trimming at V came to 7 bases and at J to 13 bases, leaving 12 bases not matched to a gene. This CDR3 spans 12 amino acids.

At least ten counts were recorded for this clonotype. The chain has TRBV18 and TRBJ1-2; no reliable D call. The length of the CDR3 is 14 residues. Between the trimmed V and J ends, which lost 1 base and 3 bases, there was a span of 9 bases. Germline loops: CDR1 KGHSH, CDR2 LQKENI. CDR3 residues: CASSPQGRDYGYTF. In DNA form, the CDR3 reads TGTGCCAGCTCACCACAAGGACGGGACTATGGCTACACCTTC.

This clonotype was recorded at least ten times. This sequence joins TRBV15 and TRBJ1-2; a weak D match, TRBD1 (5 bases). V shed 5 bases and J shed 2 bases, with 12 bases lying between them. The length of the CDR3 is 14 residues. Germline V CDR1 and CDR2: LNHNV, YYDKDF (reference sequence). CDR3 bases: TGTGCCACCAGCCCTGACAGAGGAAACTATGGCTACACCTTC. This encodes CATSPDRGNYGYTF.

This clonotype has a count of ten or more. This chain uses TRBV15 with TRBJ2-3; D not certain. Per the germline V gene, CDR1 is LNHNV and CDR2 is YYDKDF (reference sequence). Trimming took 2 bases from V and 4 from J, leaving 4 bases between them. The CDR3 has 12 amino acids. The CDR3 loop reads CATSRLPDTQYF. CDR3 coding DNA: TGTGCCACCAGCAGACTTCCAGATACGCAGTATTTT.

This clonotype was seen many times. The V gene is TRBV4-3, the J gene TRBJ2-1; a possible D gene is TRBD2 (5 bases). Per germline, CDR1 LGHNA and CDR2 YSLEER. Trimming pared 1 base from V and 0 bases from J, leaving 13 bases between. The CDR3 is made up of 17 amino acids. Here the CDR3 DNA reads TGCGCCAGCAGCCAAGCGCCCCGCGGAGGCTCCTACAATGAGCAGTTCTTC. Amino acid sequence: CASSQAPRGGSYNEQFF.

This clonotype was detected ten times or more. V gene TRBV2 combines with J gene TRBJ2-5; D possibly matches TRBD1 or TRBD2 (5 bases each). The germline CDR1 and CDR2 sequences are SNHLY and FYNNEI. This CDR3 is built from 12 residues. Trimming shortened V by 10 bases and J by 2 bases, and 11 bases separated the two germline ends. The CDR3 DNA sequence: TGTGCCAACCGGGACGATCAAGAGACCCAGTACTTC. Amino acid sequence: CANRDDQETQYF.

This clonotype showed up many times. This chain connects TRBV5-1 to TRBJ2-3, with TRBD1 as a possible D gene (5 bases). This CDR3 spans 15 amino acids. The germline V gene encodes CDR1 SGHRS and CDR2 YFSETQ. V was shortened by 4 bases and J by 0 bases, with 12 bases between the two germline ends. This CDR3 is CASSPDTTSTDTQYF. The CDR3 DNA follows: TGCGCCAGCAGCCCGGACACCACTAGCACAGATACGCAGTATTTT.

This clonotype was detected ten times or more. J is TRBJ2-5 and V is TRBV4-1; 10 bases align to TRBD2. This CDR3 has 17 amino acids. V shed 2 bases and J 2 bases; nucleotides not matched to a gene: 8. CDR1 and CDR2 from the germline V gene are MGHRA and YSYEKL. In DNA, the CDR3 is TGCGCCAGCAGCCAAAGGCTAGCGGGGGCAGGGCAAGAGACCCAGTACTTC. Translated: CASSQRLAGAGQETQYF.

This clonotype was detected ten times or more. The chain uses TRBV20-1 and TRBJ1-1; D is ambiguous. V lost 3 bases and J 6 bases, leaving 11 bases between the germline ends. This CDR3 spans 12 amino acids. The germline gives CDR1 DFQATT, CDR2 SNEGSKA (reference sequence). The CDR3 is CSARWQRSEAFF. The CDR3 bases are TGCAGTGCTAGGTGGCAGAGATCTGAAGCTTTCTTT.

This clonotype was counted many times. V is TRBV12-3 or TRBV12-4 and J is TRBJ2-1, with 10 bases aligning to TRBD1. This CDR3 is built from 14 residues. With 5 bases clipped from V and 7 bases from J, the junction kept 5 bases outside the gene matches. The CDR3 here is CASSRDRGANEQFF. As DNA, the CDR3 is TGTGCCAGCAGTCGGGACAGGGGTGCAAATGAGCAGTTCTTC.

This clonotype was seen many times. Here the CDR3 reads CASSRGVNTEAFF. In DNA, the CDR3 is TGTGCCAGCAGCAGAGGGGTGAACACTGAAGCTTTCTTT. The rearrangement uses TRBV5-4 and TRBJ1-1, with D tentatively TRBD1 (5 bases). The germline V gene has CDR1 SGHNT and CDR2 YYREEE (reference sequence). V was clipped by 4 bases and J by 0 bases, with 7 bases between them. The CDR3 extends over 13 amino acids.

This clonotype came up many times. The chain is built from TRBV5-1 and TRBJ1-4, with unresolved D. V was cut by 4 bases and J by 5 bases, with 15 bases left in between. Germline loops: CDR1 SGHRS, CDR2 YFSETQ. There are 15 residues in the CDR3. CDR3 sequence: CASSPAGGPNEKLFF. CDR3 nucleotides: TGCGCCAGCAGCCCAGCGGGCGGCCCAAATGAAAAACTGTTTTTT. Combining the CDR3 with reference TRBV5-1 and TRBJ1-4 gives the whole variable domain KAGVTQTPRYLIKTRGQQVTLSCSPISGHRSVSWYQQTPGQGLQFLFEYFSETQRNKGNFPGRFSGRQFSNSRSEMNVSTLELGDSALYLCASSPAGGPNEKLFFGSGTQLSVL.

This clonotype was seen ten or more times. The gene calls are TRBV6-6 and TRBJ1-4; perhaps TRBD1 as D (6 bases). The CDR3 length is 13 residues. V gave up 7 bases and J gave up 8 bases, with 14 bases separating them. Germline lookup yields CDR1 MNHNY and CDR2 SVGAGI (reference sequence). The CDR3 loop reads CASMGGLGEKLFF. DNA of the CDR3: TGTGCCAGCATGGGGGGCCTGGGGGAAAAACTGTTTTTT.

Ten or more counts support this clonotype. The chain joins TRBV4-3 to TRBJ2-2; maybe TRBD2 (5 bases). This CDR3 has 17 residues. From germline, CDR1 is LGHNA and CDR2 YSLEER. The germline V and J ends were trimmed by 2 bases and 5 bases, with 18 bases remaining between them. The CDR3 coding sequence is TGCGCCAGCAGCCAAAGACGGGTTGGAGGACCAACCGGGGAGCTGTTTTTT. Protein product: CASSQRRVGGPTGELFF.

This clonotype occurred many times. This chain uses TRBV5-1 with TRBJ2-7; 7 bases line up with TRBD1. The germline V gene has CDR1 SGHRS and CDR2 YFSETQ. The CDR3 is 15 residues long. J gave up 0 bases and V 3 bases, and 6 bases lay outside the gene matches. The CDR3 region has the DNA TGCGCCAGCAGCTCATCCGGGACAGCCTCCTACGAGCAGTACTTC. Residues: CASSSSGTASYEQYF.

This clonotype was seen at least ten times. The rearrangement uses TRBV9 and TRBJ2-3; 7 bases are shared with TRBD2. J lost 3 bases, V lost 0 bases, and 4 bases had no gene match. CDR1 and CDR2 (germline): SGDLS, YYNGEE. The CDR3 totals 15 residues. The DNA for the CDR3 is TGTGCCAGCAGCGTAGCTTGGGGGGGGACAGATACGCAGTATTTT. It specifies CASSVAWGGTDTQYF.

This clonotype was detected many times. The chain is built from TRBV28 and TRBJ2-7; the D gene is possibly TRBD1 (5 bases). The germline CDR1 and CDR2 sequences are MDHEN and SYDVKM. The CDR3 totals 13 residues. Trimming stripped 7 bases from V and 2 bases from J, with 12 bases between. DNA of the CDR3: TGTGCCAGCAACCCCCCAGGGCCCTACGAGCAGTACTTC. This gives the protein CASNPPGPYEQYF. Using reference TRBV28 and TRBJ2-7 for the parts outside the CDR3, the full variable domain is DVKVTQSSRYLVKRTGEKVFLECVQDMDHENMFWYRQDPGLGLRLIYFSYDVKMKEKGDIPEGYSVSREKKERFSLILESASTNQTSMYLCASNPPGPYEQYFGPGTRLTVT.

Judged by abundance, this clonotype is medium-sized. The gene calls are TRBV14 and TRBJ2-1; no reliable D call. The germline V gene has CDR1 SGHDN and CDR2 FVKESK. V lost 0 bases and J lost 8, with 11 bases in between. This CDR3 has 14 amino acids. The CDR3: CASSQDGPRDEQFF. The CDR3 bases are TGTGCCAGCAGCCAAGATGGCCCAAGGGATGAGCAGTTCTTC.

On this clonotype: This sequence may be a read error, since a much larger clone differs from it by one base. The V and J genes are TRBV6-6 and TRBJ1-5, with 7 bases matching TRBD1. The germline gives CDR1 MNHNY, CDR2 SVGAGI (reference sequence). The CDR3 has 15 residues. The CDR3 DNA is TGTGCCAGCAGTAACCGACAGGGTGGCAATCAGTCCCAGCATTTT. Translated: CASSNRQGGNQSQHF.

This clonotype was recorded at least ten times. V gene TRBV28 combines with J gene TRBJ2-1; 10 nucleotides agree with TRBD2. Germline V gives CDR1 MDHEN, CDR2 SYDVKM. This CDR3 spans 14 amino acids. After removal of 8 bases from V and 4 bases from J, the junction contained 5 bases not matched to a gene. Here the CDR3 reads CASSASGGYNEQFF. The CDR3 DNA sequence: TGTGCCAGCTCGGCTAGCGGGGGATACAATGAGCAGTTCTTC.

This clonotype showed up many times. This rearrangement joins TRBV28 to TRBJ1-1; possible D gene TRBD1, 6 bases. The length of the CDR3 is 17 residues. V lost 5 bases and J lost 0, with 19 bases in between. Germline-derived CDR1 and CDR2 are MDHEN and SYDVKM. CDR3 amino acids: CASSPPWGAVMNTEAFF. In DNA, the CDR3 is TGTGCCAGCAGTCCCCCTTGGGGGGCGGTAATGAACACTGAAGCTTTCTTT.

This clonotype appeared many times. The V and J genes are TRBV29-1 and TRBJ2-3; 10 positions match TRBD1. The CDR3 spans 13 residues. V dropped 6 bases and J dropped 4; count of bases not matched to a gene: 4. The germline CDR1 and CDR2 sequences are SQVTM and ANQGSEA. The chain's CDR3 is CSVWDRGADTQYF. CDR3 in DNA: TGCAGCGTATGGGACAGGGGAGCAGATACGCAGTATTTT.